A selection of T cell receptor beta chains follows, all from one sample in a study of blood T cell repertoires in COVID-19. The table came from immunoSEQ multiplex PCR; TCRdb's copy has only in-frame clones and leaves some out. Among 110,000 to 150,000 clones listed, 85% were seen once. Sequenced material: peripheral blood. These receptors were collected from a man aged 50-60 years with acute or convalescent COVID-19. CDR3s leave out the opening cysteine and the closing phenylalanine or tryptophan. Fields, in order: J gene, CDR3 length, V gene, CDR3 protein.

TRBJ2-5,15,TRBV7-2,ASSRGTGGGRQETQY
TRBJ1-5,13,TRBV10-3,AISESGTHYQPQH
TRBJ2-1,11,TRBV29-1,SVERSYYNEQF
TRBJ2-2,15,TRBV25-1,ASSELPGTANTGELF
TRBJ2-7,13,TRBV28,ASSSPSGIPYEQY
TRBJ1-6,14,TRBV6-6,ASSYILSSYNSPLH
TRBJ2-1,13,TRBV5-1,ASSLQGVSYNEQF
TRBJ2-5,11,TRBV6-2/TRBV6-3,ASSPNLGARRY
TRBJ1-2,12,TRBV5-8,ASTRDRKIIGYT
TRBJ2-3,12,TRBV6-5,ASSYSGRTDTQY
TRBJ2-1,12,TRBV19,ASSIRSSDHEQF
TRBJ2-7,15,TRBV7-6,ASSLVPTSGHSYEQY
TRBJ2-2,13,TRBV18,ASSPEGQGTGELF
TRBJ2-7,16,TRBV5-5,ASRPTVSGGWGSYEQY
TRBJ2-5,13,TRBV5-4,ASSRSAGAEETQY
TRBJ1-1,10,TRBV12-3/TRBV12-4,ASTERNTEAF
TRBJ2-5,14,TRBV3-1/TRBV3-2,ASSQDFGTGGETQY
TRBJ2-7,14,TRBV2,ASSVARDRDEHEQY
TRBJ1-4,13,TRBV7-9,ASSPTGARVEKLF
TRBJ2-3,15,TRBV6-1,ASSEGLAGGLRDTQY
TRBJ2-7,11,TRBV11-2,ASSSQGFYEQY
TRBJ2-2,12,TRBV14,ASSLSGNTGELF
TRBJ1-5,16,TRBV28,ASSLYDRGSYSNQPQH
TRBJ1-6,13,TRBV19,ASISLDRDNSPLH
TRBJ2-7,13,TRBV16,ASSRWDRATYEQY
TRBJ1-2,13,TRBV9,ASSPRTGANYGYT
TRBJ2-3,11,TRBV29-1,SVAASVRDTQY
TRBJ1-1,11,TRBV27,ASSLQGSTEAF
TRBJ1-5,14,TRBV3-1/TRBV3-2,ASSQTRGGSNQPQH
TRBJ1-3,18,TRBV19,ASSTRDRANTRLSGNTIY
TRBJ2-1,13,TRBV30,AWSRTSGNYNEQF
TRBJ1-1,11,TRBV24-1,ATSDFGISGSF
TRBJ2-3,17,TRBV6-2/TRBV6-3,ASSPRGLAGGNRADTQY
TRBJ1-1,12,TRBV10-3,AISDPGMSTEAF
TRBJ2-3,13,TRBV2,ASSEGGTSGYTQY